This TCR beta chain was sequenced for a study of blood T cell repertoires in COVID-19. Study in general: Specimens from acute and convalescent COVID-19 originated in the United States, Italy and Spain. PBMCs, B-cell-depleted T cells, or T cells provided the cDNA or gDNA that made up the material.

As processed by the authors: Reference gene primer amplification gave nucleated cell count estimates. Assay: immunoSEQ multiplex PCR; the TCRdb copy retains only in-frame clones and omits some. That table supplies the V and J calls and clone size; D and trimming were determined from the DNA. The sample lists hundreds of thousands of clones, 83% occurring once. This receptor was obtained from a woman in her forties with active or convalescent COVID-19. The sequenced sample was peripheral blood.

The CDR3 DNA follows: TGTGCCAGCTCACCGGGCCAGCAGGATGAGCAGTTCTTC. Translated: CASSPGQQDEQFF. The chain carries TRBV18 and TRBJ2-1, with no clear D. The CDR3 is made up of 13 amino acids. Trimming removed 3 bases from V and 8 bases from J, with 11 bases in between. Germline lookup yields CDR1 KGHSH and CDR2 LQKENI. The full variable domain, rest sourced from reference TRBV18 and TRBJ2-1, is NAGVMQNPRHLVRRRGQEARLRCSPMKGHSHVYWYRQLPEEGLKFMVYLQKENIIDESGMPKERFSAEFPKEGPSILRIQQVVRGDSAAYFCASSPGQQDEQFFGPGTRLTVL.